This TCR beta chain was obtained from a study of naive and memory T cell subsets. Both TRBC1 and TRBC2 were covered by a beta constant-region primer of two equimolar oligonucleotides. TCRdb fed the UMI-ligation and nested PCR reads into MiXCR, producing one record per CDR3 protein. The table lists 70,000 to 95,000 distinct CDR3 sequences, over 7% of them singletons, with 1.6% in the top ten. The CDR3 spans 17 residues. The ends lost 5 bases at V and 3 bases at J; junction bases unmatched: 10. Germline V gene data show CDR1 as SEHNR and CDR2 as FQNEAQ (reference sequence). This clonotype was detected ten times or more. Its specificity is unknown. Study-wide points: The power law exponent of TCR abundance differed between naive and memory cells.

The rearrangement joins TRBV7-9 to TRBJ2-2; 9 nucleotides match TRBD1. This receptor was identified in a human donor in good health. The sample comprised central memory CD4+ T cells from blood. The CDR3 region is CASSAPQGARDTGELFF. The CDR3 nucleotides read TGTGCCAGCAGCGCACCACAGGGGGCGCGGGACACCGGGGAGCTGTTTTTT.